This T cell receptor beta chain was sequenced during a study of blood T cell repertoires in COVID-19. Original analysis: Nucleated cell counts were estimated from reference gene primer amplification. The method was immunoSEQ multiplex PCR; TCRdb's version includes in-frame clones alone and lacks a portion of them. V and J calls and clone size follow that table, whereas D and trimming were derived from the DNA. The profile covers under 150,000 clones, with 83% appearing a single time and approximately 6.3% taken by the ten largest. The CDR3 spans 14 residues. CDR1 LGHDT and CDR2 YNNKEL come from the germline V gene (reference sequence). V was clipped by 3 bases and J by 3 bases; unmatched bases: 1.

The sequence came from a man at least 80 years old with active or convalescent COVID-19. This chain uses TRBV3-1 (or the pseudogene TRBV3-2) with TRBJ2-7; TRBD2 matches at 11 bases. Sequenced: peripheral blood. This CDR3 is CASSHGTSGYEQYF. For the CDR3, the DNA is TGTGCCAGCAGCCACGGGACTAGCGGCTACGAGCAGTACTTC.